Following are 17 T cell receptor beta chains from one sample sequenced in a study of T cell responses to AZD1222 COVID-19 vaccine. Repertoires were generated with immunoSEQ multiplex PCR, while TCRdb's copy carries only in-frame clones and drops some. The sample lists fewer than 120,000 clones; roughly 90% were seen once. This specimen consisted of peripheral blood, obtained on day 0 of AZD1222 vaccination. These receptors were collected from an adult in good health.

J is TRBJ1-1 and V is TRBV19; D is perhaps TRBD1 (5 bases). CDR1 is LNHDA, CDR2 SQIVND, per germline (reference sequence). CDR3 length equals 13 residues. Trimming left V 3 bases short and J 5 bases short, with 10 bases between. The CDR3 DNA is TGTGCCAGTAGTATCGCAGGGAGGACTGAAGCTTTCTTT. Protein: CASSIAGRTEAFF. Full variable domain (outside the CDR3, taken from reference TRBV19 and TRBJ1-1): DGGITQSPKYLFRKEGQNVTLSCEQNLNHDAMYWYRQDPGQGLRLIYYSQIVNDFQKGDIAEGYSVSREKKESFPLTVTSAQKNPTAFYLCASSIAGRTEAFFGQGTRLTVV.

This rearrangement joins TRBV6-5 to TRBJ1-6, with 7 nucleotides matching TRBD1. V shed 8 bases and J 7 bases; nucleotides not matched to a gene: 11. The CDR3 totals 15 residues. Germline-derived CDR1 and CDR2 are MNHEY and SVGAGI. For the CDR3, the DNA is TGTGCCAGCTGGTACCGGGACAGTCGAAATTCACCCCTCCACTTT. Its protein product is CASWYRDSRNSPLHF.

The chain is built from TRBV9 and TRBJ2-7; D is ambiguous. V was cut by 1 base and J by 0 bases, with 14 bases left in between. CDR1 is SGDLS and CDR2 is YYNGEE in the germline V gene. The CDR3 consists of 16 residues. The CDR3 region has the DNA TGTGCCAGCAGCGTATTCGGCCTCGAAAGCTCCTACGAGCAGTACTTC. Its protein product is CASSVFGLESSYEQYF.

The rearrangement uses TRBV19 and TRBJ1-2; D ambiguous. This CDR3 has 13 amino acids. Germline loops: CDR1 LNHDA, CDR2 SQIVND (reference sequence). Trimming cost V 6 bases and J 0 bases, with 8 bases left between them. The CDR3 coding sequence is TGTGCCAGTAGCCACCAAGCTAACTATGGCTACACCTTC. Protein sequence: CASSHQANYGYTF.

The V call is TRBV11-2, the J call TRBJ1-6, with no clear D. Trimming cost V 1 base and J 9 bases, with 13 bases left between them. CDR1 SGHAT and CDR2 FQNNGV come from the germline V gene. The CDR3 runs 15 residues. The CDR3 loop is CASSLVPRDSSPLHF. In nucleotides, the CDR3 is TGTGCCAGCAGCTTAGTCCCCAGAGACTCTTCACCCCTCCACTTT.

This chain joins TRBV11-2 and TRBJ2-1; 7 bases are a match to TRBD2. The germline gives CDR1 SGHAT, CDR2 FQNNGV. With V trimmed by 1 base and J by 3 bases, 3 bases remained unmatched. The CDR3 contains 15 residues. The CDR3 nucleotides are TGTGCCAGCAGCTTAGCTGGGACTAACTACAATGAGCAGTTCTTC. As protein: CASSLAGTNYNEQFF.

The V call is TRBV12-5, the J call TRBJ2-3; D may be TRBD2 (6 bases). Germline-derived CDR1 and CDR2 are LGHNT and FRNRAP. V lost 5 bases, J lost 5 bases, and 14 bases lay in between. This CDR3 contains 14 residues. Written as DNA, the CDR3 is TGTGCTAGTGGTGGGGGGACCCTCGGAGATACGCAGTATTTT. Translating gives CASGGGTLGDTQYF.

The CDR3: CATNDGTGNQPQHF. CDR3 DNA: TGTGCCACCAATGATGGTACAGGGAATCAGCCCCAGCATTTT. The V and J genes are TRBV15 and TRBJ1-5, with a weak D call TRBD1 (6 bases). The CDR3 has 14 amino acids. Germline CDR1 reads LNHNV; CDR2 reads YYDKDF (reference sequence). Trimming left V 7 bases short and J 4 bases short, with 14 bases between.

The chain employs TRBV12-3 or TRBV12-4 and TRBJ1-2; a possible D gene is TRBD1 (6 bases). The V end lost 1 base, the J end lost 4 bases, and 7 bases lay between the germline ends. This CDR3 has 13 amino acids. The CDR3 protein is CASSLVGAYGYTF. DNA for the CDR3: TGTGCCAGCAGTTTAGTGGGGGCCTATGGCTACACCTTC.

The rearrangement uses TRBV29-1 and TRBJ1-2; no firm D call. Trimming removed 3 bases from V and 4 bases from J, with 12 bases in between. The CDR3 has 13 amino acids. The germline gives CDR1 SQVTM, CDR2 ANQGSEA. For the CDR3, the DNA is TGCAGCGTTGATAGTAACAGCGGCTATGGCTACACCTTC. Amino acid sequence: CSVDSNSGYGYTF.

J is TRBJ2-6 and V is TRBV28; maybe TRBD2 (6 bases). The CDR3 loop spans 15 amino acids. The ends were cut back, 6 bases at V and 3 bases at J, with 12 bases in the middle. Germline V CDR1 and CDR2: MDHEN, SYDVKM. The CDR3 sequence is CASSPEGGGANVLTF. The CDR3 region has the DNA TGTGCCAGCAGCCCGGAGGGAGGTGGGGCCAACGTCCTGACTTTC.

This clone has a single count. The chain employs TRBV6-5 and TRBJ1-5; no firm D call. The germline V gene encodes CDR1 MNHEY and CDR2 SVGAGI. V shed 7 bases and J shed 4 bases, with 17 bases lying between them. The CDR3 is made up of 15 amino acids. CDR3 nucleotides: TGTGCCAGCACTGCGGGAGGGTTGGGTAATCAGCCCCAGCATTTT. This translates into CASTAGGLGNQPQHF.

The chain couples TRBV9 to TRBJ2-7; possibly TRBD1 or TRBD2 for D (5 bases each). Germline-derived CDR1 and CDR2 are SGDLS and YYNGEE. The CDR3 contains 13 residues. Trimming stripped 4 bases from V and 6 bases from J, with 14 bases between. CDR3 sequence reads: CASSPREGFEQYF. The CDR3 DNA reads TGTGCCAGCAGCCCTCGAGAGGGGTTCGAGCAGTACTTC.

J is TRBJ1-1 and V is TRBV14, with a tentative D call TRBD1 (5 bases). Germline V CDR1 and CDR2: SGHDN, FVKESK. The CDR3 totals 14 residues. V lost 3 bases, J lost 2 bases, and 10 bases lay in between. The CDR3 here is CASSQQGFNTEAFF. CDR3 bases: TGTGCCAGCAGCCAGCAGGGTTTTAACACTGAAGCTTTCTTT.

CDR3 loop: CASSYGTGRSNSPLHF. CDR3 bases: TGTGCCAGCAGTTACGGGACAGGGAGAAGTAATTCACCCCTCCACTTT. V gene TRBV6-5 combines with J gene TRBJ1-6, with 9 positions matching TRBD1. The J segment lost 6 bases and the V segment lost 2 bases, leaving 5 bases of the junction unmatched. From germline, CDR1 is MNHEY and CDR2 SVGAGI. CDR3 length equals 16 residues.

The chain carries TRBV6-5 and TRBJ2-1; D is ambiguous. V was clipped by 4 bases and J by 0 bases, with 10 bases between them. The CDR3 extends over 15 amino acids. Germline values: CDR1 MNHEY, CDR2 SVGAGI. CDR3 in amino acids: CASSSGSRSYNEQFF. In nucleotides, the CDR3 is TGTGCCAGCAGTTCCGGCTCTCGCTCCTACAATGAGCAGTTCTTC.

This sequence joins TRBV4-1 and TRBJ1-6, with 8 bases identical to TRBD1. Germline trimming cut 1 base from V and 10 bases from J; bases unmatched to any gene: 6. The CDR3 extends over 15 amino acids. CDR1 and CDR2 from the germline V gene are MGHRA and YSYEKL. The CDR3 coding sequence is TGCGCCAGCAGCCAAGCAGGGACAGGATGGTCACCCCTCCACTTT. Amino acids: CASSQAGTGWSPLHF.